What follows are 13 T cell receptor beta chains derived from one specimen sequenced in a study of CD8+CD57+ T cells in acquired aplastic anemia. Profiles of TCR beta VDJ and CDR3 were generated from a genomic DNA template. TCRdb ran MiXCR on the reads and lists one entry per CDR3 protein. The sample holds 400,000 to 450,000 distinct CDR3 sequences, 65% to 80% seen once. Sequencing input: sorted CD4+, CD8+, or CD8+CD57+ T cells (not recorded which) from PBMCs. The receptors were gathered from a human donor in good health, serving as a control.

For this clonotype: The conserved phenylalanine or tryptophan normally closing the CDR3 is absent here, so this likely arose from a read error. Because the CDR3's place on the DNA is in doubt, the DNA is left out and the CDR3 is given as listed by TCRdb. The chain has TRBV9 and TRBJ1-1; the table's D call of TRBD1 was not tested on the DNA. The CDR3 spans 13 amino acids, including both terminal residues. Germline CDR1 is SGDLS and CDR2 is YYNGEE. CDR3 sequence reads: CASSVGGRAAVTV.

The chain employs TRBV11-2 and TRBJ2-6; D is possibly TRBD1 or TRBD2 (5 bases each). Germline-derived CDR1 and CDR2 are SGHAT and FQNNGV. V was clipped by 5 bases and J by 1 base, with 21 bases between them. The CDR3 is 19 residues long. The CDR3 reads CASSRTTLGRGSGANVLTF. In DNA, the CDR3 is TGTGCCAGCAGCCGTACTACTTTGGGACGGGGATCTGGGGCCAACGTCCTGACTTTC.

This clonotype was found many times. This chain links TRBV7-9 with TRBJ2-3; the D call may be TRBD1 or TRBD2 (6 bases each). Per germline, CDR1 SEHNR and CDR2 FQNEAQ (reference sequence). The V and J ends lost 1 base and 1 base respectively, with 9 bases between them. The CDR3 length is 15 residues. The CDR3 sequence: CASSLGGAGTDTQYF. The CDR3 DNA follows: TGTGCCAGCAGCTTAGGGGGGGCCGGCACAGATACGCAGTATTTT.

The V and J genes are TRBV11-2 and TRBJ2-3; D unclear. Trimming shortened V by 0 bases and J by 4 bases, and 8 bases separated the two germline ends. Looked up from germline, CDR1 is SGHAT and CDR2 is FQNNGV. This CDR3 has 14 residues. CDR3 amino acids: CASSLERAPDTQYF. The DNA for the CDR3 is TGTGCCAGCAGCTTAGAACGGGCCCCAGATACGCAGTATTTT.

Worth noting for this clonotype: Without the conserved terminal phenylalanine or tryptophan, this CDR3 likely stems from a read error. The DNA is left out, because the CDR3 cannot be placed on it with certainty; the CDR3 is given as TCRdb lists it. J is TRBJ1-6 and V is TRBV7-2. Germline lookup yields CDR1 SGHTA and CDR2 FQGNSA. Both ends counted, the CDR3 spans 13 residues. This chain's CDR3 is CASSARYEQYFGP.

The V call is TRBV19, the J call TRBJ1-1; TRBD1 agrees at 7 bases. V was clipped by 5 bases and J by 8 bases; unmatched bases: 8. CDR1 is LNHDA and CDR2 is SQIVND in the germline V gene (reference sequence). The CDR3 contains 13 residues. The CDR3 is CASSPPGTVEAFF. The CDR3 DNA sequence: TGTGCCAGTAGTCCCCCTGGGACAGTCGAAGCTTTCTTT.

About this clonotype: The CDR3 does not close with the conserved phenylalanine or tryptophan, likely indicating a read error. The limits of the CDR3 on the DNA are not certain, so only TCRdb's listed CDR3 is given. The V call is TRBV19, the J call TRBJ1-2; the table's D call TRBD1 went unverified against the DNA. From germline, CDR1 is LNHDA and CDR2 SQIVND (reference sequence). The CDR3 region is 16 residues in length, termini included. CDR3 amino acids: CASSLQSRGTDEAFFV.

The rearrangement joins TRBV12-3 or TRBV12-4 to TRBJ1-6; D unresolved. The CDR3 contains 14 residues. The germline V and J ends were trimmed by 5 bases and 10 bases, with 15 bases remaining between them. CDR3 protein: CASSLRAEGSPLHF. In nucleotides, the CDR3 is TGTGCCAGCAGTCTCCGGGCCGAGGGATCACCCCTCCACTTT.

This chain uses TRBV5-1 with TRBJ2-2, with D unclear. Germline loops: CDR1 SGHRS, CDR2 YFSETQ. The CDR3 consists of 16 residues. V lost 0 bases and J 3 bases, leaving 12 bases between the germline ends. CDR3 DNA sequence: TGCGCCAGCAGCTTGGAGGCAGCCGACGACACCGGGGAGCTGTTTTTT. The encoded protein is CASSLEAADDTGELFF. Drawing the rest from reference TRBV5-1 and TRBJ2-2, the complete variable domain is KAGVTQTPRYLIKTRGQQVTLSCSPISGHRSVSWYQQTPGQGLQFLFEYFSETQRNKGNFPGRFSGRQFSNSRSEMNVSTLELGDSALYLCASSLEAADDTGELFFGEGSRLTVL.

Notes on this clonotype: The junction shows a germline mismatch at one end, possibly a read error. The CDR3 sequence: CATSTVSNRTSPLHF. The CDR3 DNA sequence: TGTGCCACCAGCACGGTCAGCAATCGGACTTCACCCCTCCACTTT. V gene TRBV11-1 combines with J gene TRBJ1-6; D is unclear. Germline V lookup: CDR1 SGHAT, CDR2 FQDESV (reference sequence). The CDR3 has 15 residues.

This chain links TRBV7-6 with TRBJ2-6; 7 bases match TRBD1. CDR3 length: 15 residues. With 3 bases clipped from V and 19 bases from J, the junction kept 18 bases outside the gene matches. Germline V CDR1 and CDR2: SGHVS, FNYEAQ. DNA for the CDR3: TGTGCCAGCAGCTTCCGGACAGGAGCCTCCGAGCAGTACACTTTC. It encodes CASSFRTGASEQYTF.

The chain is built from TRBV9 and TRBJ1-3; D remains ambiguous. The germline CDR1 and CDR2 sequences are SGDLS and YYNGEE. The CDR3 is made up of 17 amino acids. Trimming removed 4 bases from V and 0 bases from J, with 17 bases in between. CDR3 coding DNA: TGTGCCAGCAGCTTACGACGCCGACCGAGCTCTGGAAACACCATATATTTT. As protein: CASSLRRRPSSGNTIYF.

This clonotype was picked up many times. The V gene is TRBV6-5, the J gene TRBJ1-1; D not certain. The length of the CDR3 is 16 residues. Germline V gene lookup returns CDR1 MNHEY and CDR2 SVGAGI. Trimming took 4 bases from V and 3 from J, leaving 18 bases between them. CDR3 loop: CASSSIIRTPYTEAFF. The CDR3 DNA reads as TGTGCCAGCAGTTCCATTATAAGGACGCCATACACTGAAGCTTTCTTT.